Listed here are 22 T cell receptor beta chains from one sample, sequenced in a study of blood T cells in healthy people across ages. Combining a sample-barcoded 5' primer with a J-beta primer mix, a second PCR ran for 7 to 11 cycles. TCRdb re-derived calls from the 5' RACE reads in MiXCR, one entry per CDR3 protein. Of more than 700,000 distinct CDR3 sequences listed, 46% are singletons. Source material: blood. Every receptor here comes from a man older than 75 in good health.

CDR3 loop: CATKTSGGTDTQYF. The CDR3 region has the DNA TGTGCCACTAAGACTAGCGGGGGCACAGATACGCAGTATTTT. This chain uses TRBV24-1 with TRBJ2-3, with 11 bases aligning to TRBD2. CDR1 and CDR2 (germline): KGHDR, SFDVKD. This CDR3 has 14 residues. V lost 10 bases and J lost 1; bases outside the gene matches: 3.

The chain combines TRBV20-1 with TRBJ2-3; 10 bases line up with TRBD1. Per germline, CDR1 DFQATT and CDR2 SNEGSKA (reference sequence). Trimming at V came to 4 bases and at J to 6 bases, leaving 7 bases not matched to a gene. This CDR3 contains 14 residues. The CDR3 region is CSAKGQGGVDTQYF. Here the CDR3 DNA reads TGCAGTGCTAAAGGACAGGGGGGTGTGGATACGCAGTATTTT.

CDR3 sequence: CATSRDGEPQHF. CDR3 DNA: TGTGCCACCAGCAGAGACGGGGAGCCCCAGCATTTT. This chain uses TRBV15 with TRBJ1-5; D call uncertain. Germline V lookup: CDR1 LNHNV, CDR2 YYDKDF (reference sequence). The germline V and J ends were trimmed by 0 bases and 8 bases, with 5 bases remaining between them. This CDR3 spans 12 amino acids.

This chain uses TRBV21-1 with TRBJ1-5; TRBD1 is the table's D call, not checked against the DNA. TRBV21-1 is designated a pseudogene. This CDR3 has 18 residues. CDR3 sequence reads: CASSKEAARGGCSQPQHF. The CDR3 DNA follows: TGTGCCAGCAGCAAAGAGGCGGCCAGGGGGGGGTGTAGCCAGCCCCAGCATTTT.

In this sample, this clonotype turned up a few times. The chain uses TRBV5-1 and TRBJ2-5; a possible D gene is TRBD2 (6 bases). V lost 4 bases, J lost 1 base, and 14 bases lay in between. There are 15 residues in the CDR3. Per the germline V gene, CDR1 is SGHRS and CDR2 is YFSETQ. In nucleotides, the CDR3 is TGCGCCAGCAGCAACCTCGGGAGTATCCAAGAGACCCAGTACTTC. Protein product: CASSNLGSIQETQYF. The full variable domain, its missing parts supplied by reference TRBV5-1 and TRBJ2-5, is KAGVTQTPRYLIKTRGQQVTLSCSPISGHRSVSWYQQTPGQGLQFLFEYFSETQRNKGNFPGRFSGRQFSNSRSEMNVSTLELGDSALYLCASSNLGSIQETQYFGPGTRLLVL.

The rearrangement uses TRBV6-5 and TRBJ2-7; 8 nucleotides agree with TRBD1. Germline loops: CDR1 MNHEY, CDR2 SVGAGI. V gave up 5 bases and J gave up 4 bases; unmatched junction bases: 7. This CDR3 has 14 amino acids. The DNA of the CDR3 is TGTGCCAGCAGTCCGGAGACAGGGGATTACGAGCAGTACTTC. This translates into CASSPETGDYEQYF.

This clonotype has ten or more counts. The CDR3 region has the DNA TGCAGTGCTAGAGCCCCGATGGGACGTTCACCCCTCCACTTT. It is translated as CSARAPMGRSPLHF. V usage is TRBV20-1 and J usage is TRBJ1-6, with D possibly matching TRBD1 (5 bases). Germline V gene data show CDR1 as DFQATT and CDR2 as SNEGSKA (reference sequence). The CDR3 is 14 residues long. Trimming left V 1 base short and J 9 bases short, with 13 bases between.

Ten or more counts support this clonotype. The genes are TRBV7-2 and TRBJ2-5; a possible D gene is TRBD1 (6 bases). Germline V gene lookup returns CDR1 SGHTA and CDR2 FQGNSA. The CDR3 consists of 16 residues. V lost 5 bases to trimming and J lost 0 bases, with 16 bases between them. CDR3 amino acids: CASSGRDIGNQETQYF. The CDR3 coding sequence is TGTGCCAGCAGCGGCAGGGACATCGGAAACCAAGAGACCCAGTACTTC. Looking up the rest from reference TRBV7-2 and TRBJ2-5 gives the full variable domain: GAGVSQSPSNKVTEKGKDVELRCDPISGHTALYWYRQSLGQGLEFLIYFQGNSAPDKSGLPSDRFSAERTGGSVSTLTIQRTQQEDSAVYLCASSGRDIGNQETQYFGPGTRLLVL.

This clonotype was picked up many times. The V call is TRBV29-1, the J call TRBJ2-3; tentative D call: TRBD2 (7 bases). V was trimmed by 6 bases and J by 2 bases, leaving 15 bases between them. The CDR3 consists of 14 residues. In germline, CDR1 is SQVTM, CDR2 ANQGSEA. The DNA of the CDR3 is TGCAGCGTAGCGGGACATTTGAACACAGATACGCAGTATTTT. Translated, it gives CSVAGHLNTDTQYF.

On this clonotype itself: A read error may be the cause here, since a much bigger clone is one base away. This rearrangement joins TRBV4-3 to TRBJ2-1, with D perhaps TRBD2 (6 bases). CDR1 and CDR2 from the germline V gene are LGHNA and YSLEER. The CDR3 is 14 amino acids. The V end lost 3 bases, the J end lost 12 bases, and 18 bases lay between the germline ends. CDR3 in amino acids: CASSQTGTHGVQFF. CDR3 coding DNA: TGCGCCAGCAGCCAGACCGGGACTCATGGTGTGCAGTTCTTC.

This clonotype was observed at least ten times. The chain carries TRBV27 and TRBJ2-1; D uncertain. The CDR3 runs to 15 residues. Trimming pared 3 bases from V and 0 bases from J, leaving 9 bases between. CDR1 is MNHEY, CDR2 SMNVEV, per germline (reference sequence). CDR3 loop: CASSFRGDSYNEQFF. The CDR3 coding sequence is TGTGCCAGCAGTTTCCGCGGAGACTCCTACAATGAGCAGTTCTTC.

The chain's CDR3 is CASSITQGAGGEQFF. CDR3 DNA: TGTGCCAGCAGTATAACACAGGGGGCAGGAGGAGAGCAGTTCTTC. The J gene is TRBJ2-1, the V gene TRBV7-3, with TRBD1 matching over 9 bases. V dropped 6 bases and J dropped 10; count of bases not matched to a gene: 13. Germline values: CDR1 SGHTA, CDR2 FQGTGA. The CDR3 spans 15 residues.

This clonotype has more than one count but fewer than ten. This chain links TRBV3-1 with TRBJ2-7; possibly TRBD1 or TRBD2 for D (7 bases each). The CDR3 runs 15 residues. Germline loops: CDR1 LGHDT, CDR2 YNNKEL (reference sequence). V shed 7 bases and J shed 0 bases, with 16 bases lying between them. This CDR3 reads CASTAGGVVSYEQYF. The DNA of the CDR3 is TGTGCCAGCACCGCAGGGGGGGTGGTCTCCTACGAGCAGTACTTC.

The V and J genes are TRBV20-1 and TRBJ2-3; 9 positions match TRBD2. With V trimmed by 0 bases and J by 5 bases, 15 bases remained unmatched. CDR3 length: 18 residues. The germline gives CDR1 DFQATT, CDR2 SNEGSKA (reference sequence). CDR3 nucleotides: TGCAGTGCTAGAGATGTTCGTAGCGGGAGCTCCGGGCGAGATACGCAGTATTTT. Translated, it gives CSARDVRSGSSGRDTQYF.

The chain employs TRBV6-5 and TRBJ2-3; 12 bases map to TRBD2. This CDR3 is built from 15 residues. The V and J ends lost 2 bases and 7 bases, in that order; junction bases with no gene match: 4. The germline V gene encodes CDR1 MNHEY and CDR2 SVGAGI. The CDR3 loop is CASSYETSGRYTQYF. The CDR3 nucleotides are TGTGCCAGCAGTTACGAGACTAGCGGGAGATATACGCAGTATTTT.

The chain combines TRBV2 with TRBJ1-1; D ambiguous. The V gene lost 4 bases and the J gene lost 10 bases, with 7 bases spanning the gap. Germline loops: CDR1 SNHLY, CDR2 FYNNEI. The CDR3 totals 10 residues. This CDR3 is CASSGGRAFF. The CDR3, as DNA: TGTGCCAGCAGTGGAGGGCGAGCTTTCTTT. Looking up the rest from reference TRBV2 and TRBJ1-1 gives the full variable domain: EPEVTQTPSHQVTQMGQEVILRCVPISNHLYFYWYRQILGQKVEFLVSFYNNEISEKSEIFDDQFSVERPDGSNFTLKIRSTKLEDSAMYFCASSGGRAFFGQGTRLTVV.

This clonotype was picked up many times. The DNA for the CDR3 is TGCAGTGCTAGGCCGACGTCACCCTCCTACGAGCAGTACTTC. Its protein is CSARPTSPSYEQYF. The rearrangement joins TRBV20-1 to TRBJ2-7; no reliable D call. The V gene's germline CDR1 is DFQATT and CDR2 SNEGSKA (reference sequence). The V end lost 3 bases, the J end lost 0 bases, and 12 bases lay between the germline ends. The CDR3 extends over 14 amino acids.

The rearrangement joins TRBV6-4 to TRBJ2-3; D gene ambiguous. The ends were cut back, 2 bases at V and 1 base at J, with 7 bases in the middle. CDR1 MRHNA and CDR2 SNTAGT come from the germline V gene. This CDR3 comprises 14 residues. The CDR3 coding sequence is TGTGCCAGCAGTGACCAACCTGGCACAGATACGCAGTATTTT. The encoded protein is CASSDQPGTDTQYF.

This clonotype appeared once. The V gene is TRBV7-2, the J gene TRBJ2-7; maybe TRBD1 (6 bases). The J call may be incorrect, as the DNA end agrees better with TRBJ2-5. The germline gives CDR1 SGHTA, CDR2 FQGNSA. The CDR3 totals 15 residues. The CDR3 protein is CASSLDLHRAETQYF. In nucleotides, the CDR3 is TGTGCCAGCAGCTTAGACCTCCACAGGGCAGAGACCCAGTACTTC.

The chain recombines TRBV9 with TRBJ2-2; D unresolved. Germline V gives CDR1 SGDLS, CDR2 YYNGEE. The V end lost 0 bases, the J end lost 4 bases, and 13 bases lay between the germline ends. This CDR3 has 16 amino acids. Here the CDR3 reads CASSVGTEPLTGELFF. DNA of the CDR3: TGTGCCAGCAGCGTAGGGACGGAACCTCTCACCGGGGAGCTGTTTTTT. Full variable domain (rest looked up from reference TRBV9 and TRBJ2-2): DSGVTQTPKHLITATGQRVTLRCSPRSGDLSVYWYQQSLDQGLQFLIQYYNGEERAKGNILERFSAQQFPDLHSELNLSSLELGDSALYFCASSVGTEPLTGELFFGEGSRLTVL.

The chain joins TRBV11-3 to TRBJ2-3; possible D gene TRBD2, 6 bases. The CDR3 is 16 residues long. Germline V gives CDR1 SGHNT, CDR2 YENEEA. V lost 4 bases, J lost 6 bases, and 20 bases lay in between. The CDR3 sequence is CASSSDSGNGGDTQYF. The DNA for the CDR3 is TGTGCCAGCAGCTCCGACAGTGGAAATGGGGGGGATACGCAGTATTTT.

The chain has TRBV30 and TRBJ2-1; 14 bases agree with TRBD2. The CDR3 spans 14 residues. V lost 3 bases and J lost 9; bases outside the gene matches: 4. In germline, CDR1 is GTSNPN, CDR2 SVGIG (reference sequence). The CDR3 coding sequence is TGTGCCTGGAGAGGACTAGCGGGAGGTAGTGAGCAGTTCTTC. As protein: CAWRGLAGGSEQFF.